This TCR beta chain emerged from a study of T cell responses to AZD1222 COVID-19 vaccine. Study conclusions and caveats: Only 5 or 6 AZD1222 recipients tested seropositive at baseline. It should be noted that donors were predominantly white British and more often female, and clonal diversity was possibly underestimated.

Of note for this clone: Its antigen remains unidentified.

Germline loops: CDR1 GTSNPN, CDR2 SVGIG (reference sequence). V lost 5 bases to trimming and J lost 2 bases, with 8 bases between them. This CDR3 has 12 amino acids. Generated by immunoSEQ multiplex PCR, the TCRdb table keeps only in-frame clones and is missing some. The top ten hold about 4% of the sample, which has about 120,000 clones, 90% seen once. The TCR sequence derives from an adult in good health. The J gene is TRBJ2-3, the V gene TRBV30; weak D call: TRBD2 (5 bases). The source material was peripheral blood, sampled on day 0 of MenACWY control vaccination. CDR3 nucleotide sequence: TGTGCCTGGGGAGGCCCCACAGATACGCAGTATTTT. It encodes CAWGGPTDTQYF.